This T cell receptor beta chain was sequenced in a study of blood T cell repertoires in COVID-19. Study-wide background: COVID-19 samples, acute and convalescent, were from the United States, Italy and Spain. The analysed material was cDNA or gDNA that came from T cells, B-cell-depleted T cells, or PBMCs.

Clones were read by immunoSEQ multiplex PCR, and TCRdb kept only the in-frame ones, dropping some. Of around 100,000 clones in the sample, about 80% were seen once. V shed 0 bases and J shed 5 bases, with 16 bases lying between them. In germline, CDR1 is SGHNT, CDR2 YYREEE (reference sequence). The CDR3 loop spans 16 amino acids. The sample comprised peripheral blood. This clonotype originated in a man between 65 and 79 years old with active or convalescent COVID-19. The V call is TRBV5-4, the J call TRBJ2-3; tentative D call: TRBD2 (7 bases). The CDR3 DNA reads as TGTGCCAGCAGCTTGGTGGGCGGGGGCATGGGAGATACGCAGTATTTT. Its protein product is CASSLVGGGMGDTQYF.